Listed below are T cell receptor beta chains from one sample, sequenced in a study of blood T cell repertoires in COVID-19. Profiling relied on immunoSEQ multiplex PCR, and the TCRdb table lists in-frame clones only, not all of them. In the table there are a few hundred thousand clones, 87% of which are singletons. Sequencing used PBMCs or T cells enriched from blood (not recorded which). The receptors derive from a young man who had recovered from COVID-19. CDR3s include the opening cysteine and the closing phenylalanine or tryptophan. A D gene is named only where the DNA matches it firmly. Clone size is not always given. Where it is, it says once, few, many or a class for expanded clones.

abundance	d_gene	v_gene	j_gene	CDR3nt	CDR3aa
few	.	TRBV7-8	TRBJ1-2	TGTGCCAGCAGCTTAGACAGGACCGATTATGGCTACACCTTC	CASSLDRTDYGYTF
.	TRBD1	TRBV6-5	TRBJ1-5	TGTGCCAGCAGTTCTACCGGGACAGGGGGTCAGCCCCAGCATTTT	CASSSTGTGGQPQHF
.	.	TRBV7-9	TRBJ2-5	TGTGCCAGCAGCTTAGGGCGGTCCGTCCCTCAAGAGACCCAGTACTTC	CASSLGRSVPQETQYF
.	.	TRBV29-1	TRBJ1-1	TGCAGCGTCGCACAGGCCCCGGGACAAGAGAACACTGAAGCTTTCTTT	CSVAQAPGQENTEAFF
.	TRBD1	TRBV11-2	TRBJ2-6	TGTGCCAGCAGTCGACAGGGGGCCACTGGGGCCAACGTCCTGACTTTC	CASSRQGATGANVLTF
.	TRBD1	TRBV10-2	TRBJ1-6	TGCGCCAGCAGTGAGACAGGGACAGGGCCTCTCTTGTCACCCCTCCACTTT	CASSETGTGPLLSPLHF
.	.	TRBV10-2	TRBJ1-1	TGCGCCAGCAGTAGGTCTCGGGGCACTGAAGCTTTCTTT	CASSRSRGTEAFF
once	.	TRBV7-9	TRBJ1-1	TGTGCCAGCAGCTTACGTTACAGGAACACTGAAGCTTTCTTT	CASSLRYRNTEAFF
once	TRBD1	TRBV6-5	TRBJ2-1	TGTGCCAGCACCCCGGGACAGGGTTCTTCCGTTGGGCAGTTCTTC	CASTPGQGSSVGQFF
.	.	TRBV27	TRBJ1-4	TGTGCCAGCAGGCTCGGAACAGGGTGGAATGAAAAACTGTTTTTT	CASRLGTGWNEKLFF
.	TRBD1	TRBV6-5	TRBJ1-2	TGTGCCAGCAGTTACGCGGACAGGGGCTACACCTTC	CASSYADRGYTF
.	.	TRBV5-1	TRBJ1-6	TGCGCCAGCAGAAGGACAGTGGGAATCGGTGATGAGCCCCTCCACTTT	CASRRTVGIGDEPLHF
.	.	TRBV6-2/TRBV6-3	TRBJ1-5	TGTGCCAGCAGTTACATGGAAGGGGGCAATCAGCCCCAGCATTTT	CASSYMEGGNQPQHF
.	.	TRBV5-1	TRBJ2-2	TGCGCCAGCATCTCTGGGACACTTAACACCGGGGAGCTGTTTTTT	CASISGTLNTGELFF
.	.	TRBV3-1/TRBV3-2	TRBJ2-5	TGTGCCAGCAGCCAAGGGACTACTGTGGATGAGACCCAGTACTTC	CASSQGTTVDETQYF
.	TRBD1	TRBV4-2	TRBJ2-4	TGTGCCAGCAGCTTCCTAGGACAGGGGGCTTCGGACATTCAGTACTTC	CASSFLGQGASDIQYF
.	.	TRBV7-2	TRBJ1-1	TGTGCCAGCAGCTACGTGGTGAGCACTGAAGCTTTCTTT	CASSYVVSTEAFF
.	TRBD1	TRBV6-5	TRBJ2-5	TGTGCCAGCAGTTACGCAGGGGGCGCAGAGACCCAGTACTTC	CASSYAGGAETQYF
once	TRBD1	TRBV12-5	TRBJ2-3	TGTGCTAGTCGACGACGAGGGGGCAGAGATACGCAGTATTTT	CASRRRGGRDTQYF
.	TRBD2	TRBV5-4	TRBJ2-3	TGTGCCAGCAGCTTGGGTAGCGGGGTCGAAGATACGCAGTATTTT	CASSLGSGVEDTQYF
.	.	TRBV7-6	TRBJ1-3	TGTGCCAGCAGCTTAGGTGGAGGCTCTGGAAACACCATATATTTT	CASSLGGGSGNTIYF
.	.	TRBV7-8	TRBJ2-7	TGTGCCAGCAGCACGACAGATACCTACGAGCAGTACTTC	CASSTTDTYEQYF
.	TRBD2	TRBV7-9	TRBJ2-1	TGTGCCAGCAGCCTTAGCGGGGCATACAATGAGCAGTTCTTC	CASSLSGAYNEQFF
.	TRBD2	TRBV7-9	TRBJ2-1	TGTGCCAGCAGCTTCAGCGGGGGGTCGGGCAATGAGCAGTTCTTC	CASSFSGGSGNEQFF
.	TRBD1	TRBV13	TRBJ2-7	TGTGCCAGCAGCCCTCGACAGGGGGTCGAGCAGTACTTC	CASSPRQGVEQYF
.	TRBD1	TRBV5-6	TRBJ1-2	TGTGCCAGCAGCCCGGGGACAGGGCGAAAAGGCTACACCTTC	CASSPGTGRKGYTF
.	.	TRBV12-5	TRBJ2-3	TGTGCTAGTGGTTTGGTATTCGGAGGTGCAGATACTAGCACAGATACGCAGTATTTT	CASGLVFGGADTSTDTQYF
.	TRBD2	TRBV19	TRBJ2-3	TGTGCCAGTAGTAAATCCGGGACTAGCGGGCACGGGGATACGCAGTATTTT	CASSKSGTSGHGDTQYF
.	.	TRBV12-2	TRBJ1-6	TGTGCAAGTCGTATTCCACTTACAGGGAAAAATTCACCCCTCCACTTT	CASRIPLTGKNSPLHF
few	TRBD1	TRBV5-4	TRBJ1-3	TGTGCCAGCAGCTTCACAGGGGGATCTGGAAACACCATATATTTT	CASSFTGGSGNTIYF
.	.	TRBV5-6	TRBJ1-2	TGTGCCAGCAGCTTTCGAGGAGGCGGGACCTATGGCTACACCTTC	CASSFRGGGTYGYTF
few	.	TRBV2	TRBJ1-2	TGTGCCAGCACCGTCGGACTCGAGAGTGGCTACACCTTC	CASTVGLESGYTF
.	TRBD1	TRBV30	TRBJ1-5	TGTGCCTGGAACAGGGGGGGGGTGAATCAGCCCCAGCATTTT	CAWNRGGVNQPQHF
.	.	TRBV6-6	TRBJ1-1	TGTGCCAGCAGTCCCCGGACTGGCTTGGCTGGGTACACTGAAGCTTTCTTT	CASSPRTGLAGYTEAFF
.	.	TRBV2	TRBJ2-7	TGTGCCAGCAGTGAAGCCGACAGTAAGCAGTACTTC	CASSEADSKQYF
.	.	TRBV30	TRBJ1-5	TGTGCCTGGAGCCTAAATAGTCCCCAGCATTTT	CAWSLNSPQHF
.	TRBD1	TRBV2	TRBJ1-1	TGTGCCAGCAGTGGACAGGGGGGAACTGAAGCTTTCTTT	CASSGQGGTEAFF
.	TRBD1	TRBV30	TRBJ1-1	TGTGCCTGGAGACAAACAGGGGGGGGTGAAGCTTTCTTT	CAWRQTGGGEAFF
.	.	TRBV3-1/TRBV3-2	TRBJ2-1	TGTGCCAGCACCCAACAGGGTGAGCAGTTCTTC	CASTQQGEQFF
.	TRBD1	TRBV2	TRBJ2-3	TGTGCCAGCGGACCGGGACAGGGCCCAGATACGCAGTATTTT	CASGPGQGPDTQYF
.	TRBD1	TRBV29-1	TRBJ2-5	TGCAGCGCTCCGGGACAGGGTCGAGAGACCCAGTACTTC	CSAPGQGRETQYF
.	.	TRBV21-1	TRBJ1-1	TGTGCCAGCAGCAAAAAGGGGGACGGAGATGGGGCTTTCTTT	CASSKKGDGDGAFF
few	.	TRBV3-1/TRBV3-2	TRBJ1-1	TGTGCCAGCAGCCATGATCCATTGGAGACTGAAGCTTTCTTT	CASSHDPLETEAFF
once	TRBD1	TRBV3-1/TRBV3-2	TRBJ2-7	TGTGCCAGCAGCCCACAGGGACAGGGTACCTCCTACGAGCAGTACTTC	CASSPQGQGTSYEQYF
.	.	TRBV19	TRBJ1-5	TGTGCCACCGCATTAGACACGGTCAATCAGCCCCAGCATTTT	CATALDTVNQPQHF
.	TRBD2	TRBV25-1	TRBJ2-1	TGTGCCAGCTCACTAGCGGGGGCCCTCAATGAGCAGTTCTTC	CASSLAGALNEQFF
.	TRBD1	TRBV12-5	TRBJ1-5	TGTGCTAGTGGTTTAGCCGGACAGGGGCGTTTAAATTTT	CASGLAGQGRLNF
.	TRBD1	TRBV13	TRBJ2-4	TGTGCCAGCAGCTTGACAGGGGCCAAAAACATTCAGTACTTC	CASSLTGAKNIQYF
.	.	TRBV18	TRBJ1-1	TGTGCCAGCTCCCCAACTCTGAACACTGAAGCTTTCTTT	CASSPTLNTEAFF
.	.	TRBV28	TRBJ2-1	TGTGCCAGCAACCCTCTGACAGGCGATGAGCAGTTCTTC	CASNPLTGDEQFF
.	TRBD1	TRBV6-4	TRBJ2-1	TGTGCCAGCAGTGACACCAAGGGACAGGGGAGGGACAATGAGCAGTTCTTC	CASSDTKGQGRDNEQFF